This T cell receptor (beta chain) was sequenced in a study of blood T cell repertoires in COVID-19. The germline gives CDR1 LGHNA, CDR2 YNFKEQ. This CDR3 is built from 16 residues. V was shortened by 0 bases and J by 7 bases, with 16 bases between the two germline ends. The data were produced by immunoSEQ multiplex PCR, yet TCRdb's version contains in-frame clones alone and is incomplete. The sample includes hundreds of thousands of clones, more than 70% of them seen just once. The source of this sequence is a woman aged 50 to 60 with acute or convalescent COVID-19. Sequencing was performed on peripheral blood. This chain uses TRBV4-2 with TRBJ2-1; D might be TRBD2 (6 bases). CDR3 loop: CASSQDPREVGNEQFF. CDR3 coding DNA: TGTGCCAGCAGCCAAGATCCGAGGGAGGTCGGGAATGAGCAGTTCTTC.